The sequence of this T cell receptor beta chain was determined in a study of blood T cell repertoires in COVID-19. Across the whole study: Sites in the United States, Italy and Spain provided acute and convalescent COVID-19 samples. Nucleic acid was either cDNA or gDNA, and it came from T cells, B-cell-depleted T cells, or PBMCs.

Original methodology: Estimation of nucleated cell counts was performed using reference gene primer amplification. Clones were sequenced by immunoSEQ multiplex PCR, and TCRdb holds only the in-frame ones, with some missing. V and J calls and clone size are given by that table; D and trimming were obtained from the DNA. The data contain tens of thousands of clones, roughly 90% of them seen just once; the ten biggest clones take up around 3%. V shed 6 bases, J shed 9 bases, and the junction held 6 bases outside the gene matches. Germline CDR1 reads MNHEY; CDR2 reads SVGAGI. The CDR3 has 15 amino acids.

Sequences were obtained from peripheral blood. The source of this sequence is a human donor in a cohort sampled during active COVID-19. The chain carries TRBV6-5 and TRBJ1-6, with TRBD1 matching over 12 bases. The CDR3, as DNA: TGTGCCAGCAGAGCCGGGACAGGGGGCTTTTCACCCCTCCACTTT. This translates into CASRAGTGGFSPLHF.